This section outlines one T cell receptor beta chain sequence together with its context. These data belong to a study of T cell responses to AZD1222 COVID-19 vaccine. Libraries were prepared by immunoSEQ multiplex PCR; TCRdb keeps only in-frame clonotypes and omits some of them. This sample has some 120,000 clones; around 87% occur once, and the top ten carry roughly 10%. The V end was cut by 0 bases, the J end by 1 base, with 22 bases between. The CDR3 runs 19 residues. V is TRBV5-3 and J is TRBJ1-1; the D gene is possibly TRBD1 (5 bases). TRBV5-3 is given ORF status, its function remaining uncertain. This clonotype was sampled from an adult in good health. Sequences were derived from peripheral blood, sampled on day 0 of AZD1222 vaccination. CDR3 protein: CARSLGFGGGGYANTEAFF. As DNA, the CDR3 is TGTGCCAGAAGCTTGGGGTTTGGTGGGGGAGGTTATGCGAACACTGAAGCTTTCTTT.